This T cell receptor beta chain was identified in a study of shared clonotypes between healthy human individuals. About the research overall: Each donor contributed plates that comprised three CD4 naive, three CD4 memory, two CD8 naive and one CD8 memory.

V lost 2 bases and J lost 10, with 9 bases in between. The CDR3 length is 13 residues. Germline-derived CDR1 and CDR2 are SGHTA and FQGTGA. Clones were read by immunoSEQ multiplex PCR, and TCRdb kept only the in-frame ones, dropping some. The sample gives 2 million to 2.5 million clones, almost 96% of which show up once; approximately 0.13% is in the top ten. This clone was detected a few times. The chain carries TRBV7-3 and TRBJ1-6; no clear D gene. The TCR sequence derives from a man between 18 and 29 years old in good health. Sequencing was carried out using naive CD4+ T cells sorted from blood. Subset given: CD45RA+ positively selected. CDR3 residues: CASSLQPDSPLHF. The CDR3 DNA reads as TGTGCCAGCAGCTTACAGCCAGACTCACCCCTCCACTTT.